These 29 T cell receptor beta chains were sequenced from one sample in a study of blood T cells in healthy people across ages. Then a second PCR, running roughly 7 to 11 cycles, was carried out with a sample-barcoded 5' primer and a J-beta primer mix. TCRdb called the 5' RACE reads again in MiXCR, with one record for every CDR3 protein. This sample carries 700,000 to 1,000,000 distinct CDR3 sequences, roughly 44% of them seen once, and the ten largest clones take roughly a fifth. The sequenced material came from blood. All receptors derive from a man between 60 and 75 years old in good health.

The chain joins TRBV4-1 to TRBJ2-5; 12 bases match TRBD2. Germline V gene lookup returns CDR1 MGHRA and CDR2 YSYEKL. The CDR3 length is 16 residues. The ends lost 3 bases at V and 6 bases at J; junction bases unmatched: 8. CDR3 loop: CASSQDLAGGPKTQYF. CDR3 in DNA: TGCGCCAGCAGCCAGGATCTAGCGGGGGGGCCAAAGACCCAGTACTTC.

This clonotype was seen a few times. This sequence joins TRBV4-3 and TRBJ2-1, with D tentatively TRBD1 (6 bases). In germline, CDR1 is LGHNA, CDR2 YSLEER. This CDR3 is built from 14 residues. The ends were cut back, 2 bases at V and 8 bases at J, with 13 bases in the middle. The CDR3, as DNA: TGCGCCAGCAGCCAATCTCTCCAGGGGTATGAGCAGTTCTTC. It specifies CASSQSLQGYEQFF.

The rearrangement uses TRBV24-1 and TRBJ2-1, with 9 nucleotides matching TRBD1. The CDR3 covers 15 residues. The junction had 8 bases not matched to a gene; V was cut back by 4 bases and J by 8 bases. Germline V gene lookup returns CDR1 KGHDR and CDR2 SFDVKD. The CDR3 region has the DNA TGTGCCACCAGTGAACCGGGACAGGGAACGTATGAGCAGTTCTTC. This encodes CATSEPGQGTYEQFF.

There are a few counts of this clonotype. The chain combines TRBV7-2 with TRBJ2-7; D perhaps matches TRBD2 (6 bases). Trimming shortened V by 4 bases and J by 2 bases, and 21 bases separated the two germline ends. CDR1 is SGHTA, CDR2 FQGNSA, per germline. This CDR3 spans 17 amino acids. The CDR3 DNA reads TGTGCCAGCAGCTCCAGGGACTTTCCTACTCAACCCTACGAGCAGTACTTC. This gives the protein CASSSRDFPTQPYEQYF.

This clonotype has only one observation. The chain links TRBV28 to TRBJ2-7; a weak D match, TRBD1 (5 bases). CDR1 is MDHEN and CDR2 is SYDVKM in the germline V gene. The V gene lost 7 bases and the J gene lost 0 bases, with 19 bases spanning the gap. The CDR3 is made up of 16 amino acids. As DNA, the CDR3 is TGTGCCAGCAATCCTCGTGGGGCTCGGAGCTCCTACGAGCAGTACTTC. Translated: CASNPRGARSSYEQYF.

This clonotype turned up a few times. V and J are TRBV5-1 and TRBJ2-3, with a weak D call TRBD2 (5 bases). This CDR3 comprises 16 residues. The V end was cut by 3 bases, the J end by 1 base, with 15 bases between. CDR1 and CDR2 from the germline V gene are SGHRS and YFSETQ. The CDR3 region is CASSSLRSSGTDTQYF. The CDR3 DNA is TGCGCCAGCAGCTCTCTCCGGAGTAGCGGCACAGATACGCAGTATTTT. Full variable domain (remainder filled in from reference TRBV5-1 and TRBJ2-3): KAGVTQTPRYLIKTRGQQVTLSCSPISGHRSVSWYQQTPGQGLQFLFEYFSETQRNKGNFPGRFSGRQFSNSRSEMNVSTLELGDSALYLCASSSLRSSGTDTQYFGPGTRLTVL.

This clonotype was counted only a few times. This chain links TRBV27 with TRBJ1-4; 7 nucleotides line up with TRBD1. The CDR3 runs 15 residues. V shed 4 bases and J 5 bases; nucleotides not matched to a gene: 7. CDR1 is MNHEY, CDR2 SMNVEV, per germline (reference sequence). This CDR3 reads CASSSPGRGNEKLFF. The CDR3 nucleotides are TGTGCCAGCAGTTCCCCGGGCAGGGGGAATGAAAAACTGTTTTTT.

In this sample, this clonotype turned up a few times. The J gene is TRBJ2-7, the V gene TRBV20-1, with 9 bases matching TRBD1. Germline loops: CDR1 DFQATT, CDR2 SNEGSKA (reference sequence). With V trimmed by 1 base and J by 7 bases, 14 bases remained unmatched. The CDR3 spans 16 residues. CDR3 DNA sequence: TGCAGTGCTAGAGGGGACGACAGGGGGTCTATCGGGGAGCAGTACTTC. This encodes CSARGDDRGSIGEQYF.

DNA for the CDR3: TGTGCCACCAGCAGAGATCATGCCCACAATGAGCAGTTCTTC. It translates to CATSRDHAHNEQFF. The chain has TRBV15 and TRBJ2-1; D is ambiguous. Germline lookup yields CDR1 LNHNV and CDR2 YYDKDF (reference sequence). The ends were cut back, 0 bases at V and 5 bases at J, with 8 bases in the middle. This CDR3 is built from 14 residues.

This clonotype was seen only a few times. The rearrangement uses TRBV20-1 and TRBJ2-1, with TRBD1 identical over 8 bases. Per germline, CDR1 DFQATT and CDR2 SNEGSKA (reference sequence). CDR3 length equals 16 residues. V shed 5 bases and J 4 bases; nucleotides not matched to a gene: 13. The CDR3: CSALPFRGRGYNEQFF. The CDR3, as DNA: TGCAGTGCTTTACCCTTCAGGGGGCGAGGGTACAATGAGCAGTTCTTC.

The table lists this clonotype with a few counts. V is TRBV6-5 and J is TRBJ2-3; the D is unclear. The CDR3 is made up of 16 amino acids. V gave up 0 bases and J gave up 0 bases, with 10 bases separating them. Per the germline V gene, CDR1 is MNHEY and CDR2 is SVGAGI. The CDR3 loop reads CASSYSGFSSTDTQYF. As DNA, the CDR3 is TGTGCCAGCAGTTACTCTGGCTTTTCTAGCACAGATACGCAGTATTTT.

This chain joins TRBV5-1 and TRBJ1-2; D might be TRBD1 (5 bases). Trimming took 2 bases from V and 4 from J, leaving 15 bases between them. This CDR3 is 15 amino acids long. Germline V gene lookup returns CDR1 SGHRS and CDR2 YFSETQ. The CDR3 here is CASSFGRANFYGYTF. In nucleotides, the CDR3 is TGCGCCAGCAGCTTCGGCAGGGCCAACTTCTATGGCTACACCTTC. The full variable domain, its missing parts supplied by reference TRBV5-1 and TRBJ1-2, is KAGVTQTPRYLIKTRGQQVTLSCSPISGHRSVSWYQQTPGQGLQFLFEYFSETQRNKGNFPGRFSGRQFSNSRSEMNVSTLELGDSALYLCASSFGRANFYGYTFGSGTRLTVV.

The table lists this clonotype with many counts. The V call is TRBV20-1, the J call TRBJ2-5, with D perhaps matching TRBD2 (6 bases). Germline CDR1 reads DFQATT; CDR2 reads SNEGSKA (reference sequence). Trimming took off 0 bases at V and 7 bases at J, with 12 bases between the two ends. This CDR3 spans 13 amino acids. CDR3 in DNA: TGCAGTGCTAGAGATCGGGGGTACGGGACCCAGTACTTC. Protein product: CSARDRGYGTQYF.

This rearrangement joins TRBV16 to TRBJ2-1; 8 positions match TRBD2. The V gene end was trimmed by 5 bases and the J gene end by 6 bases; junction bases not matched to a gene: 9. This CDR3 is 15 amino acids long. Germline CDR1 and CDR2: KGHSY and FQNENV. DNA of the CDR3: TGTGCCAGCAGCTCAACGGGGGGGCTCCGCAATGAGCAGTTCTTC. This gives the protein CASSSTGGLRNEQFF. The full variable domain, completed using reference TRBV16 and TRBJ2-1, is GEEVAQTPKHLVRGEGQKAKLYCAPIKGHSYVFWYQQVLKNEFKFLISFQNENVFDETGMPKERFSAKCLPNSPCSLEIQATKLEDSAVYFCASSSTGGLRNEQFFGPGTRLTVL.

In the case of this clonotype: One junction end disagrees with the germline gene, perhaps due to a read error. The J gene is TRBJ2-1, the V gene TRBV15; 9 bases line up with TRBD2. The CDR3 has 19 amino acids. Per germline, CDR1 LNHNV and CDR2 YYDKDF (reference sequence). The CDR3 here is CATSRGIDAGGLSSNEQFF. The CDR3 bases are TGTGCCACCAGCAGAGGGATTGATGCGGGGGGGTTATCCTCCAATGAGCAGTTCTTC. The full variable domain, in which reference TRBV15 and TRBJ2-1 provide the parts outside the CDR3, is DAMVIQNPRYQVTQFGKPVTLSCSQTLNHNVMYWYQQKSSQAPKLLFHYYDKDFNNEADTPDNFQSRRPNTSFCFLDIRSPGLGDTAMYLCATSRGIDAGGLSSNEQFFGPGTRLTVL.

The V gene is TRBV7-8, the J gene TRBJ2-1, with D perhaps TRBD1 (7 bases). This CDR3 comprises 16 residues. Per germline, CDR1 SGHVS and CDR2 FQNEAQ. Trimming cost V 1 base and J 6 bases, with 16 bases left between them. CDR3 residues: CASSLETGRTRNEQFF. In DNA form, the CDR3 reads TGTGCCAGCAGCTTAGAGACAGGGAGGACGCGCAATGAGCAGTTCTTC. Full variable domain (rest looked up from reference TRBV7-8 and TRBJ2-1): GAGVSQSPRYKVAKRGQDVALRCDPISGHVSLFWYQQALGQGPEFLTYFQNEAQLDKSGLPSDRFFAERPEGSVSTLKIQRTQQEDSAVYLCASSLETGRTRNEQFFGPGTRLTVL.

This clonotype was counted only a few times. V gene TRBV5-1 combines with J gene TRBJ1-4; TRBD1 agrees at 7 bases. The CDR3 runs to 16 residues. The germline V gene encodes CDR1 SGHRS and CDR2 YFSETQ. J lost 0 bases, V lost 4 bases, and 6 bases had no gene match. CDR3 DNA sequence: TGCGCCAGCAGCCCCGGGACAGTTGCAACTAATGAAAAACTGTTTTTT. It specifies CASSPGTVATNEKLFF.

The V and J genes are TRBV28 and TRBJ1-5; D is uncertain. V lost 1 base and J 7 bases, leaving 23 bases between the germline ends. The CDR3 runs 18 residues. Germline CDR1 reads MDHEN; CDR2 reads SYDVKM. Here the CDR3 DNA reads TGTGCCAGCAGTTTATACCCAAAAGTCCCGCGCTACATACAGCCCCAGCATTTT. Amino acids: CASSLYPKVPRYIQPQHF.

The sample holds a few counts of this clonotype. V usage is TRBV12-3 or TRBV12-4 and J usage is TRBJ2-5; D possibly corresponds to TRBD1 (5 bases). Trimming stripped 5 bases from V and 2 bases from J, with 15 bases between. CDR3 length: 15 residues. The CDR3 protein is CASSDLTDPQETQYF. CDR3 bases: TGTGCCAGCAGTGATCTGACAGACCCACAAGAGACCCAGTACTTC.

The CDR3 reads CASSSLGTSGNEQFF. CDR3 DNA sequence: TGTGCCAGCAGCTCTTTAGGGACTAGCGGTAATGAGCAGTTCTTC. The rearrangement joins TRBV7-2 to TRBJ2-1, with 11 bases aligning to TRBD2. V dropped 4 bases and J dropped 7; count of bases not matched to a gene: 6. Germline V gene sequence: CDR1 SGHTA, CDR2 FQGNSA. The CDR3 sequence is 15 residues long.

CDR3 nucleotides: TGTGCCAGCAGCTTAGAAGCCCGGGTCTTCGCCTATGGCTACACCTTC. Its translation: CASSLEARVFAYGYTF. The rearrangement links TRBV7-2 to TRBJ1-2; D not certain. The CDR3 runs to 16 residues. V was trimmed by 1 base and J by 4 bases, leaving 16 bases between them. The germline gives CDR1 SGHTA, CDR2 FQGNSA.

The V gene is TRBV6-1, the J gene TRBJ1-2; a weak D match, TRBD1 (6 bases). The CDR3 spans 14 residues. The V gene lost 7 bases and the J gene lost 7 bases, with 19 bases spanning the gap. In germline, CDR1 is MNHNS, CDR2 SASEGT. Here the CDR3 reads CASTKNAGVGGYTF. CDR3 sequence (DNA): TGTGCCAGCACCAAAAACGCAGGGGTCGGTGGCTACACCTTC.

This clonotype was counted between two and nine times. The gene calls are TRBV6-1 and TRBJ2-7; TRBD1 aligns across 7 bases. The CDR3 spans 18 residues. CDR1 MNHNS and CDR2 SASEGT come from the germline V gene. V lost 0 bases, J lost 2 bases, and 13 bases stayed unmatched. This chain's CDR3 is CASSEAPIKKQGTYEQYF. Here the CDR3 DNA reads TGTGCCAGCAGTGAAGCGCCGATTAAAAAACAGGGGACCTACGAGCAGTACTTC.

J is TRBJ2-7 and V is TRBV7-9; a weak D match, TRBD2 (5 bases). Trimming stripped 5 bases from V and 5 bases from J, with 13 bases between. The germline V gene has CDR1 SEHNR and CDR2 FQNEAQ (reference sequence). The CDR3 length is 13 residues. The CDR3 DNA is TGTGCCAGCAGCGCCGGGGTCTCGGACGAGCAGTACTTC. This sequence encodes CASSAGVSDEQYF.

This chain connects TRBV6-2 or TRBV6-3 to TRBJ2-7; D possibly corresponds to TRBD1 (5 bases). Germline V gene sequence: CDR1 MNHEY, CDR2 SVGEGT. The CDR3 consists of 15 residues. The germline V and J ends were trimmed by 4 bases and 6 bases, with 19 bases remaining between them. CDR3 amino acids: CASSSRQSSLAEQYF. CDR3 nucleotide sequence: TGTGCCAGCAGTTCGAGACAGTCATCTCTCGCCGAGCAGTACTTC.

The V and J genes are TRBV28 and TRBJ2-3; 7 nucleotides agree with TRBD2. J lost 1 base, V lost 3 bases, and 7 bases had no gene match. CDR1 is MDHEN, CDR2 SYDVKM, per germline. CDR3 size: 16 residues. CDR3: CASSFLEAGGTDTQYF. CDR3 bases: TGTGCCAGCAGTTTCCTTGAGGCGGGGGGCACAGATACGCAGTATTTT.

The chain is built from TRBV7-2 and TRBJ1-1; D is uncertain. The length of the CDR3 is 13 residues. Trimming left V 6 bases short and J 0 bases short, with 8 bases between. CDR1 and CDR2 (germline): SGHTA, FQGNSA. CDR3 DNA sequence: TGTGCCAGCAGGCCCAACATGAACACTGAAGCTTTCTTT. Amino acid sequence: CASRPNMNTEAFF.

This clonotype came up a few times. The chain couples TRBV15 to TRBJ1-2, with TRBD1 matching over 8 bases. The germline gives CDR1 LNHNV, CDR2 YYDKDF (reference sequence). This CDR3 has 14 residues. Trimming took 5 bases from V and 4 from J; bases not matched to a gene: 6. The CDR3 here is CATSPDRGGYGYTF. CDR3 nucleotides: TGTGCCACCAGCCCCGACAGGGGAGGCTATGGCTACACCTTC.

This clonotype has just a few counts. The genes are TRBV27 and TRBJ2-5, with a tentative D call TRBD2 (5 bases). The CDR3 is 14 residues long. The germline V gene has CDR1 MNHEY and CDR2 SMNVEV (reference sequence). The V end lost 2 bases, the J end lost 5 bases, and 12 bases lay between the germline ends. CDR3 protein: CASSLQRFRETQYF. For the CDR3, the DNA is TGTGCCAGCAGTTTACAGCGGTTTCGGGAGACCCAGTACTTC.